The clone carrying this TCR beta chain turned up a few times. These data originate in a study of T cells in Graves' hyperthyroidism and ophthalmopathy. TCR beta CDR3 region amplification was performed from RNA transcripts. A set of HTBI primers served as the primers for a first-round RT-PCR of the TCR CDR3. TCRdb re-called the multiplex PCR reads with MiXCR, one entry per CDR3 protein. The data show fewer than 400,000 distinct CDR3 sequences, around a sixth seen once. CDR1 is SEHNR, CDR2 FQNEAQ, per germline (reference sequence). The ends lost 1 base at V and 7 bases at J; junction bases unmatched: 10. The CDR3 contains 18 residues.

V and J are TRBV7-9 and TRBJ2-1, with TRBD2 identical over 13 bases. The sequence was obtained from a woman aged 18-29 years with Graves' hyperthyroidism that later progressed to Graves' ophthalmopathy. Sequenced material: blood. The CDR3 nucleotides are TGTGCCAGCAGCTTAGTAATCAGTAGGACTAGCGGGAGTAATGAGCAGTTCTTC. This encodes CASSLVISRTSGSNEQFF. The full variable domain, with the rest looked up from reference TRBV7-9 and TRBJ2-1, is DTGVSQNPRHKITKRGQNVTFRCDPISEHNRLYWYRQTLGQGPEFLTYFQNEAQLEKSRLLSDRFSAERPKGSFSTLEIQRTEQGDSAMYLCASSLVISRTSGSNEQFFGPGTRLTVL.